The TCR beta chain described here comes from a study of lymphopenia after photon versus proton radiotherapy. General study results and limits: In patients who died, overall survival fell as post-nadir TCR diversity dropped more. Relative stability marked proton patients; photon patients lost diversity and naive cells. Oligoclonal CD8+ Temra expansion after nadir drove photon patients' diversity drop.

Assay: immunoSEQ multiplex PCR; the TCRdb copy retains only in-frame clones and omits some. The profile covers about 18,000 clones, with 65% to 90% appearing a single time and approximately 22% taken by the ten largest. As concerns this clone: Its antigen remains unidentified.

The CDR3 totals 15 residues. V was clipped by 1 base and J by 5 bases, with 14 bases between them. Germline V gene data show CDR1 as LNHDA and CDR2 as SQIVND (reference sequence). The chain recombines TRBV19 with TRBJ1-2; D call uncertain. The sequenced sample was peripheral blood, obtained from a patient treated with proton-based radiotherapy. This TCR was recovered from a man between 65 and 80 years old with pancreatic cancer. For the CDR3, the DNA is TGTGCCAGTAGTATAGTAAGGCCCGACGGGTATGGCTACACCTTC. It yields the protein CASSIVRPDGYGYTF.